This T cell receptor beta chain was sequenced in a study of T cell responses to AZD1222 COVID-19 vaccine. Whole-study results and caveats: Donors were chiefly white British, with a greater number of females, and clonal diversity was perhaps underestimated. The study reported that nearly half of spike-specific TCRs target unmutated variant regions. Sampling that yielded the repertoires occurred only after the peak T cell response. Rises in breadth and depth of Spike-specific TCRs came after two AZD1222 doses.

Notes on this clone: Antigen: not known.

The CDR3 runs to 15 residues. Germline loops: CDR1 SGHKS, CDR2 YYEKEE (reference sequence). The V end was cut by 0 bases, the J end by 2 bases, with 12 bases between. Sequencing used immunoSEQ multiplex PCR; TCRdb keeps in-frame clones, though not all of them. The table has fewer than 300,000 clones, approximately 93% seen once. This chain uses TRBV5-5 with TRBJ2-7; TRBD1 or TRBD2 may be the D gene (5 bases each). The sample consisted of peripheral blood, taken on day 0 of AZD1222 vaccination. This clonotype was sampled from an adult in good health. In DNA form, the CDR3 reads TGTGCCAGCAGCTTGGCCCCAGGGACCACCTACGAGCAGTACTTC. It encodes CASSLAPGTTYEQYF.